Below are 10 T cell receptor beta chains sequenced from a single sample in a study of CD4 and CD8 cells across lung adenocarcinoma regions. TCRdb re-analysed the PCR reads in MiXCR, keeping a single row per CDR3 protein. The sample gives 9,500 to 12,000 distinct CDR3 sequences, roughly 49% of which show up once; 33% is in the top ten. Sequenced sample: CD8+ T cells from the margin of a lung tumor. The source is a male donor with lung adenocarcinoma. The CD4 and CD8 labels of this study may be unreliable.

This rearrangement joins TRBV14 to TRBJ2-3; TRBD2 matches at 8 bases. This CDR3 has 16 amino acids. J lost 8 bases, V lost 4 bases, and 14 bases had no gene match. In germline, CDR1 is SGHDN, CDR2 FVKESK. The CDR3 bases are TGTGCCAGCAGCCCGAGGCCGGGTAGCGGGATTTCTACGCAGTATTTT. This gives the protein CASSPRPGSGISTQYF.

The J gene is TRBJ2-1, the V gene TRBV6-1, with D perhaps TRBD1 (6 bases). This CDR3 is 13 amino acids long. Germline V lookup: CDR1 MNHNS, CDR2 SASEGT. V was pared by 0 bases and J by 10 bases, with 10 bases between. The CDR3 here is CASSEAPGTEQFF. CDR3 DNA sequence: TGTGCCAGCAGTGAAGCGCCCGGGACAGAGCAGTTCTTC.

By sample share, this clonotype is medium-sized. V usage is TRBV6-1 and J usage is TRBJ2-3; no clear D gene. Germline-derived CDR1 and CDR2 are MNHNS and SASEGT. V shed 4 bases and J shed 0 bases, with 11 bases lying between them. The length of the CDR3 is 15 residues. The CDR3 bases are TGTGCCAGCAGTGGCCCAGCCTTTAGCACAGATACGCAGTATTTT. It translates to CASSGPAFSTDTQYF.

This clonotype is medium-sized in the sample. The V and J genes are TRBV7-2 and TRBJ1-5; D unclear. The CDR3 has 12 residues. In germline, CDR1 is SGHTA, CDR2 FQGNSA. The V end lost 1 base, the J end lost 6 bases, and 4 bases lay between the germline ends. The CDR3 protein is CASSLDSQPQHF. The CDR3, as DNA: TGTGCCAGCAGCTTAGATAGTCAGCCCCAGCATTTT.

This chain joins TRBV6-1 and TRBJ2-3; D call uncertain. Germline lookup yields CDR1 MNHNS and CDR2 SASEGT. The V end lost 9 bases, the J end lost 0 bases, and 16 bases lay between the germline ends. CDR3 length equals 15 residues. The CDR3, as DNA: TGTGCCAGGGACCTCCAGGCTAGGAGCACAGATACGCAGTATTTT. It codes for CARDLQARSTDTQYF.

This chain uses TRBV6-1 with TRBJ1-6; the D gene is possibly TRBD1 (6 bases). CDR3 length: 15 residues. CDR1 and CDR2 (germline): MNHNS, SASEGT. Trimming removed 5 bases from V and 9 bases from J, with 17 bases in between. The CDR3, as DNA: TGTGCCAGCAGTCCGGGGCGGGGGCTTATTTCACCCCTCCACTTT. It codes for CASSPGRGLISPLHF.

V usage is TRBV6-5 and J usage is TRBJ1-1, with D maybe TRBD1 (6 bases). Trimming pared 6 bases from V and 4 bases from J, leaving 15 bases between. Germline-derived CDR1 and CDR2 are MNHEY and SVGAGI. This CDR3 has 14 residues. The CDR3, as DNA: TGTGCCAGCAGCTACAGGGATGGGACCACTGAAGCTTTCTTT. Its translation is CASSYRDGTTEAFF.

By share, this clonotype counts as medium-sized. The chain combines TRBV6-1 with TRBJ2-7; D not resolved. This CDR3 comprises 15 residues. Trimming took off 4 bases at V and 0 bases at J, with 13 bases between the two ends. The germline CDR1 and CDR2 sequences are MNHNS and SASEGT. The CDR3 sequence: CASSAQPQPSYEQYF. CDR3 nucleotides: TGTGCCAGCAGTGCCCAACCACAGCCCTCCTACGAGCAGTACTTC.

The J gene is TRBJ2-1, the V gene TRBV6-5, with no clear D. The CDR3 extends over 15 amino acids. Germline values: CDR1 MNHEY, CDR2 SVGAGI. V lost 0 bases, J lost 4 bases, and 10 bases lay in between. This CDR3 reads CASSYSRASYNEQFF. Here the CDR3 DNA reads TGTGCCAGCAGTTACTCTCGAGCATCTTACAATGAGCAGTTCTTC.

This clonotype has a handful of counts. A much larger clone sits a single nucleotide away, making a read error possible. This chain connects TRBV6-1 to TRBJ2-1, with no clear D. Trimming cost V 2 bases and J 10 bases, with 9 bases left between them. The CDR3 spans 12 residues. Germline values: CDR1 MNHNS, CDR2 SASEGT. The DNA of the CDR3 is TGTGCCAGCAGTGAAAATGCCTACGAGCAGTTCTTC. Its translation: CASSENAYEQFF.